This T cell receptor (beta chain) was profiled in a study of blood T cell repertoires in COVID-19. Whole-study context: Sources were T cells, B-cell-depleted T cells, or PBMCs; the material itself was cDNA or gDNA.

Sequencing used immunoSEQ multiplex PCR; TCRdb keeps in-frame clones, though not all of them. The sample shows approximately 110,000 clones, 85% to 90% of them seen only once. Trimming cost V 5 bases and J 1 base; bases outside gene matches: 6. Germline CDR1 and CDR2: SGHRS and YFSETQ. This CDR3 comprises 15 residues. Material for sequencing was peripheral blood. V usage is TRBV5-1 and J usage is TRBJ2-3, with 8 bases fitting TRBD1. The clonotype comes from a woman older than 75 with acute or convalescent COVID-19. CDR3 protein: CASSYSTGGTDTQYF. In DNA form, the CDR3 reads TGCGCCAGCAGTTATTCGACAGGGGGCACAGATACGCAGTATTTT.